Presented here are 15 T cell receptor beta chains from one specimen sequenced in a study of cytomegalovirus exposure and HLA in healthy donors. PCR used 60 Vbeta primers and 13 Jbeta primers. TCRdb's table, derived via immunoSEQ multiplex PCR, lists solely in-frame clones and lacks some. The table has 100,000 to 150,000 clones, around 77% seen once; the top ten hold 4.2%. The sequenced sample was PBMCs. The source of these receptors is a male donor in good health and CMV-seropositive.

This clone was seen more than once but under ten times. The V and J genes are TRBV7-8 and TRBJ2-1; the match to TRBD2 covers 10 bases. CDR1 is SGHVS, CDR2 FQNEAQ, per germline. With 1 base clipped from V and 5 bases from J, the junction kept 2 bases outside the gene matches. The CDR3 consists of 15 residues. CDR3 nucleotide sequence: TGTGCCAGCAGCTTAGGACTAGCGGGCAACAATGAGCAGTTCTTC. This encodes CASSLGLAGNNEQFF.

This chain uses TRBV30 with TRBJ1-2; D is possibly TRBD1 (5 bases). The germline gives CDR1 GTSNPN, CDR2 SVGIG (reference sequence). Trimming stripped 3 bases from V and 8 bases from J, with 16 bases between. The CDR3 has 13 amino acids. The CDR3 spells CAWRKGSLRGYTF. The CDR3 DNA reads as TGTGCCTGGAGGAAGGGGTCCCTACGCGGCTACACCTTC.

This clone was recorded once. The rearrangement links TRBV7-2 to TRBJ2-7, with D hard to call. Trimming removed 4 bases at V and 1 base at J, with 5 bases between. Germline-derived CDR1 and CDR2 are SGHTA and FQGNSA. This CDR3 is 12 amino acids long. In DNA form, the CDR3 reads TGTGCCAGCAGCTCTACTTCCTACGAGCAGTACTTC. Translating gives CASSSTSYEQYF.

The chain combines TRBV19 with TRBJ1-2; 9 bases line up with TRBD1. Germline V CDR1 and CDR2: LNHDA, SQIVND (reference sequence). The V gene end was trimmed by 3 bases and the J gene end by 8 bases; junction bases not matched to a gene: 16. CDR3 length equals 17 residues. The CDR3 loop is CASSMGVRTGEGGGYTF. The DNA of the CDR3 is TGTGCCAGTAGTATGGGTGTGCGGACAGGGGAAGGAGGAGGCTACACCTTC.

The CDR3 sequence is CASSLRTGSGEKLFF. The CDR3 DNA follows: TGTGCCAGCAGTCTGCGGACAGGGTCGGGTGAAAAACTGTTTTTT. The chain carries TRBV28 and TRBJ1-4; 8 nucleotides align to TRBD1. CDR3 size: 15 residues. J gave up 7 bases and V 5 bases, and 9 bases lay outside the gene matches. The germline V gene encodes CDR1 MDHEN and CDR2 SYDVKM.

The rearrangement uses TRBV4-2 and TRBJ1-3; D not certain. The germline CDR1 and CDR2 sequences are LGHNA and YNFKEQ. Trimming took off 7 bases at V and 0 bases at J, with 13 bases between the two ends. The CDR3 has 15 residues. The CDR3 is CASTLGSLSGNTIYF. CDR3 nucleotide sequence: TGTGCCAGCACCCTGGGCTCTCTCTCTGGAAACACCATATATTTT.

The chain carries TRBV29-1 and TRBJ1-2; D perhaps matches TRBD1 (5 bases). This CDR3 comprises 11 residues. V lost 7 bases and J 6 bases, leaving 12 bases between the germline ends. Germline CDR1 is SQVTM and CDR2 is ANQGSEA. CDR3 sequence: CSAGWGNGYTF. CDR3 bases: TGCAGCGCCGGGTGGGGCAATGGCTACACCTTC.

The chain is built from TRBV5-6 and TRBJ2-5, with 12 bases matching TRBD2. The J call may be in error: the DNA end matches TRBJ2-7 better. This CDR3 is built from 15 residues. From germline, CDR1 is SGHDT and CDR2 YYEEEE. The CDR3 nucleotides are TGTGCCAGCAGCACGACTAGCGGGAGCGGGTACGAGCAGTACTTC. This sequence encodes CASSTTSGSGYEQYF.

This clone was recorded once. The chain couples TRBV28 to TRBJ2-7, with D hard to call. The CDR3 extends over 12 amino acids. Germline V CDR1 and CDR2: MDHEN, SYDVKM. V was clipped by 2 bases and J by 4 bases, with 6 bases between them. CDR3 in DNA: TGTGCCAGCAGTTTAACTGTTTACGAGCAGTACTTC. It codes for CASSLTVYEQYF.

The chain combines TRBV7-6 with TRBJ1-1; 9 bases line up with TRBD1. The germline CDR1 and CDR2 sequences are SGHVS and FNYEAQ. CDR3 size: 11 residues. J gave up 10 bases and V 5 bases, and 2 bases lay outside the gene matches. The chain's CDR3 is CASSQGQGAFF. DNA of the CDR3: TGTGCCAGCAGCCAGGGACAGGGAGCTTTCTTT.

The V gene is TRBV2, the J gene TRBJ2-1; 8 bases line up with TRBD1. The V segment lost 11 bases and the J segment 8 bases; nucleotides outside the gene matches: 8. The CDR3 spans 12 residues. CDR1 SNHLY and CDR2 FYNNEI come from the germline V gene. As DNA, the CDR3 is TGTGCCGGTTCGGACAGGGACGATGAGCAGTTCTTC. Protein: CAGSDRDDEQFF.

The V and J genes are TRBV10-3 and TRBJ2-7; TRBD1 matches at 11 bases. CDR3 length equals 17 residues. V lost 2 bases to trimming and J lost 2 bases; unmatched junction nucleotides: 8. Looked up from germline, CDR1 is ENHRY and CDR2 is SYGVKD. The CDR3: CAISEAGTGGHTYEQYF. CDR3 sequence (DNA): TGTGCCATCAGTGAGGCCGGGACAGGGGGGCACACCTACGAGCAGTACTTC.

The chain employs TRBV5-1 and TRBJ1-1; D gene unclear. CDR1 and CDR2 (germline): SGHRS, YFSETQ. The V end lost 2 bases, the J end lost 1 base, and 6 bases lay between the germline ends. The CDR3 sequence is 13 residues long. The CDR3 bases are TGCGCCAGCAGCTTCGGCGGGAACACTGAAGCTTTCTTT. Protein product: CASSFGGNTEAFF.

V gene TRBV28 combines with J gene TRBJ1-2, with TRBD1 matching over 7 bases. Per the germline V gene, CDR1 is MDHEN and CDR2 is SYDVKM. This CDR3 is 14 amino acids long. V was pared by 8 bases and J by 5 bases, with 11 bases of the junction left unmatched. The CDR3 nucleotides read TGTGCCAGCGGGGGAGATAGGGGACAGTATGGCTACACCTTC. The encoded protein is CASGGDRGQYGYTF.

The chain uses TRBV28 and TRBJ2-1; 10 bases map to TRBD1. This CDR3 spans 17 amino acids. Per germline, CDR1 MDHEN and CDR2 SYDVKM. After removal of 5 bases from V and 8 bases from J, the junction contained 15 bases not matched to a gene. The CDR3 reads CASSQTKRDRGIYEQFF. CDR3 bases: TGTGCCAGCAGTCAAACCAAACGGGACAGGGGTATTTATGAGCAGTTCTTC.